This T cell receptor beta chain was documented in a study of blood T cell repertoires in COVID-19. Authors' processing steps: Cell counts per sample came from amplifying reference gene primers. The table came from immunoSEQ multiplex PCR; TCRdb's copy has only in-frame clones and leaves some out. That table supplies the V and J calls and clone size; D and trimming were determined from the DNA. This sample carries over 200,000 clones, approximately 86% of them seen once, and the ten largest clones take approximately 0.7%. CDR1 is MGHRA and CDR2 is YSYEKL in the germline V gene. V was pared by 1 base and J by 6 bases, with 13 bases between. The CDR3 extends over 15 amino acids.

V usage is TRBV4-1 and J usage is TRBJ1-3; tentative D call: TRBD1 (6 bases). The sequenced material came from peripheral blood. The source of this sequence is a human donor in a cohort sampled during active COVID-19. The CDR3 loop is CASSQGIRGLNTIYF. CDR3 coding DNA: TGCGCCAGCAGCCAAGGAATCAGGGGATTAAACACCATATATTTT.